This T cell receptor beta chain emerged from a study of human CD8 memory T cell subsets (TCRdb year 2020). Broadly, across the study: To assess clonal relationships, the TCRbeta repertoires of stem-like (TSTEM), progenitor exhausted-like (TPEX) and effector memory CD8+ T cell subsets were compared. TCRbeta repertoires were obtained from TSTEM, TPEX and effector memory subsets contributed by each of about 6 donors. What the work shows at the level of the full study, not this receptor alone: Both stem-like subsets shared clonotypes with effector memory cells, but TSTEM and TPEX repertoires overlapped minimally, suggesting distinct antigen spectra. Only TCRbeta chains were sequenced, and the repertoire comparisons were based on several donors and tested using paired t-tests with Bonferroni correction. Similarly high normalized Shannon-Wiener diversity was shown by TSTEM and TPEX subsets, whereas comparatively lower diversity was seen in effector memory subsets. Based on Chao1 estimates, TSTEM subsets appeared to have greater repertoire diversity than TPEX subsets, which may reflect a broader range of specificities.

From the cysteine up to the phenylalanine, the CDR3 has a length of 16 residues. No coding sequence is recorded. CDR1 and CDR2, per the germline V gene, are LGHNA and YSLEER. The reads were generated on a NextSeq 550. A Human TCR Profiling Kit was used to prepare UMI-labeled 5' RACE TCRbeta libraries. Every TCRbeta library was prepared in parallel with an identical number of PCR cycles. The published analysis was carried out like this. Between about 2,600 and 20,000 functional CDR3beta clonotypes were contained in each TCRbeta library. UMI extraction and consensus assembly used MIGEC 1.2.9, requiring at least three reads per UMI. MiXCR 3.0.3 was used to extract the in-frame CDR3beta repertoires. After each sample was downsampled to 42,000 randomly selected UMIs, diversity metrics were computed in VDJtools 1.2.1. For the top 3,000 clones of each sample pair, the repertoire overlap metrics D, R and F2 were calculated in VDJtools. After the reads were reprocessed by TCRdb, one entry was made per CDR3 protein sequence, with no DNA. TCRdb's processing, not the study's, gives the V and J calls here. For this sample, the table gives about 5,800 distinct CDR3 sequences. Over 15% of the sample lies in the top ten.

Early differentiated memory cells that were CCR7+ PD-1+ TIGIT+ and showed dysfunctional, exhausted-like traits were classified as progenitor exhausted-like memory CD8+ T cells (TPEX). Density gradient separation was used to isolate peripheral blood mononuclear cells from buffy coats of healthy donors. In the study, negative magnetic separation with EasySep or MojoSort CD8+ T cell isolation kits was used to enrich total CD8+ T cells. An RNeasy Mini Kit was used to extract total RNA from duplicate vials of under 190,000 sorted CD8+ T cells per subset. The PBMCs were used fresh or after being cryopreserved in fetal bovine serum with approximately 9.6% DMSO. CD8+ T cell subsets were sorted to purity by fluorescence-activated cell sorting on a FACSAria III. Of note for this clonotype: It has no known antigen specificity.

Recombination joined TRBV4-3 with TRBJ2-7; TCRdb's assignment of TRBD1 cannot be checked, as there is no DNA. This receptor was taken from a human donor in good health. Sequencing was done on a sample of CD8+ T cells from PBMCs. CDR3 reads: CASSQALTGGKLKQYF.